What follows are 21 T cell receptor beta chains derived from one specimen sequenced in a study of cytomegalovirus exposure and HLA in healthy donors. PCR was performed using 60 Vbeta and 13 Jbeta primers. Profiled with immunoSEQ multiplex PCR; TCRdb holds only in-frame clones, not every one. The table includes about 130,000 clones, roughly 10% detected once. The sequenced material came from PBMCs. These receptors all stem from a woman aged 18-29 years in good health and CMV-seropositive.

This clone has only a few counts. The V gene is TRBV19, the J gene TRBJ1-4, with D possibly being TRBD1 (6 bases). The germline gives CDR1 LNHDA, CDR2 SQIVND (reference sequence). V was clipped by 10 bases and J by 8 bases, with 17 bases between them. There are 13 residues in the CDR3. CDR3 sequence reads: CATSLGGHEKLFF. The CDR3 DNA sequence: TGTGCCACCTCACTCGGGGGGCACGAAAAACTGTTTTTT.

The rearrangement joins TRBV7-2 to TRBJ1-5; no reliable D call. From germline, CDR1 is SGHTA and CDR2 FQGNSA. Trimming removed 2 bases from V and 4 bases from J, with 6 bases in between. This CDR3 has 13 amino acids. CDR3 DNA: TGTGCCAGCAGCTTAACAGTAAATCAGCCCCAGCATTTT. Translating it yields CASSLTVNQPQHF.

This clone showed up just a few times. The CDR3 region is CAISLAPGDTQYF. The CDR3, as DNA: TGTGCCATCAGTTTAGCACCTGGGGATACGCAGTATTTT. The chain is built from TRBV10-3 and TRBJ2-3; D gene ambiguous. V gave up 5 bases and J gave up 6 bases, with 12 bases separating them. Germline CDR1 reads ENHRY; CDR2 reads SYGVKD. The CDR3 length is 13 residues.

The chain joins TRBV4-2 to TRBJ1-5; D ambiguous. CDR3 length: 12 residues. V lost 1 base, J lost 7 bases, and 5 bases lay in between. Germline V CDR1 and CDR2: LGHNA, YNFKEQ. CDR3 amino acids: CASSQVGQPQHF. The CDR3 DNA reads TGTGCCAGCAGCCAAGTGGGCCAGCCCCAGCATTTT.

J is TRBJ1-2 and V is TRBV2; D unclear. CDR1 SNHLY and CDR2 FYNNEI come from the germline V gene. The V and J ends lost 3 bases and 8 bases respectively, with 7 bases between them. This CDR3 has 11 residues. The CDR3 here is CASSEEYGYTF. In DNA form, the CDR3 reads TGTGCCAGCAGTGAGGAGTACGGCTACACCTTC.

This chain links TRBV2 with TRBJ1-2; D is uncertain. Trimming removed 6 bases from V and 1 base from J, with 3 bases in between. This CDR3 comprises 11 residues. In germline, CDR1 is SNHLY, CDR2 FYNNEI. CDR3 nucleotide sequence: TGTGCCAGCAGCAATAACTATGGCTACACCTTC. Protein sequence: CASSNNYGYTF. The entire variable domain, with the rest obtained from reference TRBV2 and TRBJ1-2, is as follows: EPEVTQTPSHQVTQMGQEVILRCVPISNHLYFYWYRQILGQKVEFLVSFYNNEISEKSEIFDDQFSVERPDGSNFTLKIRSTKLEDSAMYFCASSNNYGYTFGSGTRLTVV.

This clone has more than one count but fewer than ten. The chain links TRBV7-9 to TRBJ1-1; D remains unclear. The CDR3 extends over 16 amino acids. The V gene's germline CDR1 is SEHNR and CDR2 FQNEAQ (reference sequence). Trimming cost V 3 bases and J 4 bases, with 18 bases left between them. The CDR3 region is CASSFSLREVGTEAFF. In DNA, the CDR3 is TGTGCCAGCAGCTTTTCTTTAAGGGAGGTCGGCACTGAAGCTTTCTTT.

There are a few counts of this clone. The rearrangement links TRBV7-9 to TRBJ2-2; D ambiguous. Trimming left V 1 base short and J 8 bases short, with 8 bases between. The CDR3 loop spans 13 amino acids. CDR1 SEHNR and CDR2 FQNEAQ come from the germline V gene (reference sequence). The CDR3 sequence is CASSLVLGGELFF. For the CDR3, the DNA is TGTGCCAGCAGCTTAGTCCTCGGGGGGGAGCTGTTTTTT.

This clone was counted only a few times. The chain combines TRBV28 with TRBJ2-4; TRBD1 aligns across 10 bases. J lost 7 bases, V lost 10 bases, and 13 bases had no gene match. This CDR3 contains 15 residues. From germline, CDR1 is MDHEN and CDR2 SYDVKM. In DNA, the CDR3 is TGTGCCATAGCACGTCTGGGACAGGGGTGGAACATTCAGTACTTC. It yields the protein CAIARLGQGWNIQYF.

This clone was detected only a few times. The rearrangement joins TRBV16 to TRBJ2-7, with 8 bases lining up with TRBD2. Germline CDR1 is KGHSY and CDR2 is FQNENV. Trimming cost V 4 bases and J 0 bases; bases outside gene matches: 5. The CDR3 is 15 residues long. CDR3 region: CASSPTSGSSYEQYF. The CDR3 DNA follows: TGTGCCAGCAGCCCAACTAGCGGAAGCTCCTACGAGCAGTACTTC.

J is TRBJ1-1 and V is TRBV14; D uncertain. Looked up from germline, CDR1 is SGHDN and CDR2 is FVKESK. Trimming removed 5 bases at V and 2 bases at J, with 9 bases between. The CDR3 has 13 residues. This CDR3 is CASSKQVNTEAFF. The CDR3 DNA follows: TGTGCCAGCAGCAAGCAGGTTAACACTGAAGCTTTCTTT.

This clone was detected a few times. V and J are TRBV9 and TRBJ2-1; TRBD2 might be the D (6 bases). The CDR3 consists of 16 residues. From germline, CDR1 is SGDLS and CDR2 YYNGEE. The V and J ends lost 0 bases and 5 bases respectively, with 15 bases between them. The DNA of the CDR3 is TGTGCCAGCAGCGTAGTCGGCGGGAATAAAAACAATGAGCAGTTCTTC. Protein: CASSVVGGNKNNEQFF.

The chain carries TRBV5-6 and TRBJ2-7; no clear D. The CDR3 spans 12 residues. Germline V gene sequence: CDR1 SGHDT, CDR2 YYEEEE. The germline V and J ends were trimmed by 4 bases and 6 bases, with 11 bases remaining between them. The CDR3: CASSLQLSEQYF. CDR3 bases: TGTGCCAGCAGCCTGCAGTTGTCCGAGCAGTACTTC.

The gene calls are TRBV5-4 and TRBJ2-1, with TRBD2 identical over 12 bases. The germline V gene encodes CDR1 SGHNT and CDR2 YYREEE (reference sequence). This CDR3 is built from 16 residues. After removal of 3 bases from V and 9 bases from J, the junction contained 10 bases not matched to a gene. CDR3 sequence (DNA): TGTGCCAGCAGCTCTCTAACCCCTAGCGGGAGGGGTGAGCAGTTCTTC. Translating gives CASSSLTPSGRGEQFF.

V and J are TRBV30 and TRBJ1-2, with D tentatively TRBD1 (6 bases). Trimming removed 5 bases from V and 4 bases from J, with 11 bases in between. Germline values: CDR1 GTSNPN, CDR2 SVGIG (reference sequence). The CDR3 consists of 12 residues. As DNA, the CDR3 is TGTGCCTGGGGTGGACAGCCCTATGGCTACACCTTC. Translating it yields CAWGGQPYGYTF.

This clone appeared a few times. This chain links TRBV7-2 with TRBJ1-1; D is possibly TRBD1 (5 bases). V gave up 5 bases and J gave up 4 bases, with 14 bases separating them. The length of the CDR3 is 14 residues. CDR1 and CDR2 (germline): SGHTA, FQGNSA. The DNA for the CDR3 is TGTGCCAGCAGCCCAACAGGAGTACGCACTGAAGCTTTCTTT. Translating gives CASSPTGVRTEAFF. Combining the CDR3 with reference TRBV7-2 and TRBJ1-1 gives the whole variable domain GAGVSQSPSNKVTEKGKDVELRCDPISGHTALYWYRQSLGQGLEFLIYFQGNSAPDKSGLPSDRFSAERTGGSVSTLTIQRTQQEDSAVYLCASSPTGVRTEAFFGQGTRLTVV.

In this sample, this clone turned up a few times. The chain recombines TRBV7-6 with TRBJ2-2, with TRBD2 as a possible D gene (6 bases). Trimming stripped 1 base from V and 4 bases from J, with 10 bases between. Germline lookup yields CDR1 SGHVS and CDR2 FNYEAQ. This CDR3 is 15 amino acids long. This CDR3 is CASSLVGGTTGELFF. The CDR3 DNA reads TGTGCCAGCAGCTTAGTGGGGGGAACCACCGGGGAGCTGTTTTTT. Variable domain in full (rest from reference TRBV7-6 and TRBJ2-2): GAGVSQSPRYKVTKRGQDVALRCDPISGHVSLYWYRQALGQGPEFLTYFNYEAQQDKSGLPNDRFSAERPEGSISTLTIQRTEQRDSAMYRCASSLVGGTTGELFFGEGSRLTVL.

V and J are TRBV5-1 and TRBJ2-3; possibly TRBD2 for D (5 bases). This CDR3 comprises 12 residues. V dropped 2 bases and J dropped 5 bases, with 6 bases sitting between them. Germline-derived CDR1 and CDR2 are SGHRS and YFSETQ. The DNA of the CDR3 is TGCGCCAGCAGCTTACGGGGAGATACGCAGTATTTT. Protein product: CASSLRGDTQYF.

The chain uses TRBV11-2 and TRBJ2-6; 9 nucleotides align to TRBD1. The CDR3 runs 20 residues. With V trimmed by 0 bases and J by 3 bases, 12 bases remained unmatched. Germline lookup yields CDR1 SGHAT and CDR2 FQNNGV. CDR3 sequence (DNA): TGTGCCAGCAGCTTAGACGGGGGACCGGGACAGGGAATTGGGGCCAACGTCCTGACTTTC. Translation gives CASSLDGGPGQGIGANVLTF.

The J gene is TRBJ1-2, the V gene TRBV10-3; 9 bases agree with TRBD1. The length of the CDR3 is 14 residues. Germline V lookup: CDR1 ENHRY, CDR2 SYGVKD. J gave up 3 bases and V 6 bases, and 5 bases lay outside the gene matches. This CDR3 is CAISGTGSYYGYTF. In nucleotides, the CDR3 is TGTGCCATCAGCGGGACAGGGTCTTACTATGGCTACACCTTC.

The chain links TRBV5-1 to TRBJ2-5; 7 nucleotides agree with TRBD1. This CDR3 has 15 residues. The junction had 9 bases not matched to a gene; V was cut back by 3 bases and J by 4 bases. In germline, CDR1 is SGHRS, CDR2 YFSETQ. The CDR3 is CASSSGQAGGETQYF. As DNA, the CDR3 is TGCGCCAGCAGCTCAGGACAGGCCGGAGGAGAGACCCAGTACTTC.